What follows are 27 T cell receptor beta chains derived from one specimen sequenced in a study of T-cell reconstitution after alpha-beta-depleted transplantation in children. For TCRbeta, the library was prepared with unique molecular identifiers. One entry per CDR3 protein results from TCRdb running MiXCR on the PCR reads. The sample yields roughly 570,000 distinct CDR3 sequences, about a quarter seen once. The sample in question was PBMCs, obtained before TCRalphabeta/CD19-depleted stem cell transplant. Every receptor here comes from a boy in the first two years of life with Wiskott-Aldrich syndrome, due to receive a stem cell transplant.

This clonotype was counted a few times. The chain combines TRBV19 with TRBJ2-3; either TRBD1 or TRBD2 may supply D (6 bases each). Germline CDR1 LNHDA, CDR2 SQIVND (reference sequence). The CDR3 sequence is 16 residues long. V shed 3 bases and J shed 4 bases, with 17 bases lying between them. CDR3 sequence reads: CASSILRGQVADTQYF. DNA for the CDR3: TGTGCCAGTAGTATTCTTCGGGGGCAGGTCGCAGATACGCAGTATTTT.

The V gene is TRBV6-5, the J gene TRBJ1-2, with 9 nucleotides matching TRBD1. This CDR3 comprises 12 residues. Germline lookup yields CDR1 MNHEY and CDR2 SVGAGI. J was trimmed by 8 bases and V by 5 bases; bases with no gene match: 3. CDR3 residues: CASSITGGGYTF. The CDR3 coding sequence is TGTGCCAGCAGTATAACAGGGGGCGGCTACACCTTC.

V gene TRBV28 combines with J gene TRBJ1-5, with a possible D match to TRBD1 (6 bases). This CDR3 has 13 residues. Trimming left V 0 bases short and J 12 bases short, with 12 bases between. Germline CDR1 is MDHEN and CDR2 is SYDVKM. CDR3 protein: CASSLWGRTDQHF. In nucleotides, the CDR3 is TGTGCCAGCAGTTTATGGGGACGGACAGACCAGCATTTT.

This chain uses TRBV5-1 with TRBJ2-7, with 14 bases that match TRBD2. The CDR3 is 17 amino acids. J was trimmed by 6 bases and V by 2 bases; bases with no gene match: 10. Germline CDR1 and CDR2: SGHRS and YFSETQ. The CDR3 region is CASSLASLTSGRGEQYF. In DNA, the CDR3 is TGCGCCAGCAGCTTAGCGTCTTTGACTAGCGGGAGGGGCGAGCAGTACTTC.

The chain uses TRBV7-7 and TRBJ2-7; tentatively, D is TRBD2 (5 bases). In germline, CDR1 is SSHAT, CDR2 FNYEAQ (reference sequence). The CDR3 is made up of 15 amino acids. With 4 bases removed from V and 0 bases from J, the gap between germline ends came to 13 bases. CDR3 amino acids: CASSSRDSNSYEQYF. The CDR3 DNA follows: TGTGCCAGCAGCTCACGGGATTCCAACTCCTACGAGCAGTACTTC.

This clonotype was recorded a few times. The V and J genes are TRBV20-1 and TRBJ2-7; TRBD1 matches at 10 bases. Germline V CDR1 and CDR2: DFQATT, SNEGSKA (reference sequence). The CDR3 spans 13 residues. The ends lost 5 bases at V and 4 bases at J; junction bases unmatched: 5. The DNA for the CDR3 is TGCAGTGCTGAGGACAGGGGGGGGTACGAGCAGTACTTC. Translated: CSAEDRGGYEQYF.

This clonotype came up a few times. The rearrangement joins TRBV5-1 to TRBJ2-5; D ambiguous. The germline V and J ends were trimmed by 0 bases and 7 bases, with 10 bases remaining between them. Looked up from germline, CDR1 is SGHRS and CDR2 is YFSETQ. The CDR3 runs to 13 residues. CDR3 DNA sequence: TGCGCCAGCAGCTTGGACCCAGATGGGACCCAGTACTTC. Translating it yields CASSLDPDGTQYF.

The chain joins TRBV27 to TRBJ2-3; D might be TRBD1 (6 bases). The V end lost 5 bases, the J end lost 0 bases, and 12 bases lay between the germline ends. The CDR3 totals 15 residues. Germline CDR1 is MNHEY and CDR2 is SMNVEV (reference sequence). The CDR3 loop is CASSPRTASTDTQYF. In DNA form, the CDR3 reads TGTGCCAGCAGTCCACGGACAGCGAGCACAGATACGCAGTATTTT.

The rearrangement uses TRBV6-5 and TRBJ2-1, with D perhaps TRBD2 (7 bases). Germline CDR1 is MNHEY and CDR2 is SVGAGI. The CDR3 length is 16 residues. V was shortened by 0 bases and J by 5 bases, with 14 bases between the two germline ends. In DNA, the CDR3 is TGTGCCAGCAGTTACTCGAGAGGGAGGGGGAACAATGAGCAGTTCTTC. The encoded protein is CASSYSRGRGNNEQFF.

There are a few counts of this clonotype. The V gene is TRBV6-4, the J gene TRBJ2-1; D call uncertain. Germline lookup yields CDR1 MRHNA and CDR2 SNTAGT. Trimming took 1 base from V and 4 from J, leaving 5 bases between them. The CDR3 sequence is 13 residues long. In DNA form, the CDR3 reads TGTGCCAGCAGTGACTTCTCTTACAATGAGCAGTTCTTC. This gives the protein CASSDFSYNEQFF.

This clonotype has just a few counts. The chain couples TRBV6-1 to TRBJ2-1, with 8 nucleotides matching TRBD2. The germline CDR1 and CDR2 sequences are MNHNS and SASEGT. J gave up 0 bases and V 6 bases, and 10 bases lay outside the gene matches. The CDR3 loop spans 17 amino acids. CDR3 DNA: TGTGCCAGCAGGCCGGGGCGCGGGAGGTCCTCCTACAATGAGCAGTTCTTC. Amino acids: CASRPGRGRSSYNEQFF.

This clonotype was counted between two and nine times. The chain is built from TRBV5-1 and TRBJ2-1; D not certain. The CDR3 covers 12 residues. V dropped 4 bases and J dropped 10 bases, with 12 bases sitting between them. Looked up from germline, CDR1 is SGHRS and CDR2 is YFSETQ. The CDR3 protein is CASSHPSEEQFF. CDR3 nucleotide sequence: TGCGCCAGCAGCCACCCTTCAGAGGAGCAGTTCTTC.

The V call is TRBV20-1, the J call TRBJ2-7, with TRBD2 identical over 7 bases. This CDR3 spans 13 amino acids. Trimming took 3 bases from V and 3 from J; bases not matched to a gene: 5. Germline CDR1 and CDR2: DFQATT and SNEGSKA (reference sequence). The CDR3 loop reads CSARGRVDYEQYF. The CDR3 DNA is TGCAGTGCTAGGGGGAGGGTTGACTACGAGCAGTACTTC.

This chain connects TRBV12-3 or TRBV12-4 to TRBJ2-7; D gene unclear. The CDR3 is 14 residues long. Trimming took off 0 bases at V and 3 bases at J, with 9 bases between the two ends. This chain's CDR3 is CASSLATGGYEQYF. CDR3 coding DNA: TGTGCCAGCAGTTTAGCGACTGGCGGCTACGAGCAGTACTTC.

The gene calls are TRBV2 and TRBJ2-5; D may be TRBD1 (6 bases). Germline CDR1 reads SNHLY; CDR2 reads FYNNEI. The V and J ends lost 7 bases and 5 bases respectively, with 14 bases between them. This CDR3 region has 13 residues. CDR3 region: CASILRQDETQYF. CDR3 bases: TGTGCCAGCATCCTAAGACAGGACGAGACCCAGTACTTC.

V usage is TRBV12-3 or TRBV12-4 and J usage is TRBJ1-5, with D maybe TRBD1 (5 bases). CDR3 length equals 13 residues. V was cut by 6 bases and J by 8 bases, with 14 bases left in between. CDR3 loop: CASRGGRGEPQHF. The CDR3 DNA reads as TGTGCCAGCAGAGGAGGGAGGGGCGAGCCCCAGCATTTT.

This clonotype has more than one count but fewer than ten. V usage is TRBV20-1 and J usage is TRBJ1-1; tentative D call: TRBD1 (5 bases). The CDR3 contains 14 residues. The germline CDR1 and CDR2 sequences are DFQATT and SNEGSKA (reference sequence). The germline V and J ends were trimmed by 4 bases and 0 bases, with 12 bases remaining between them. In DNA, the CDR3 is TGCAGTGCTACAGGGAGGCCCATGAACACTGAAGCTTTCTTT. Its translation is CSATGRPMNTEAFF.

This CDR3 reads CASSPHPVGYNQPQHF. Here the CDR3 DNA reads TGTGCCAGCAGTCCCCACCCGGTCGGTTATAATCAGCCCCAGCATTTT. The J gene is TRBJ1-5, the V gene TRBV27; D unclear. The CDR3 runs to 16 residues. The V gene's germline CDR1 is MNHEY and CDR2 SMNVEV (reference sequence). Trimming cost V 5 bases and J 4 bases, with 18 bases left between them.

The V and J genes are TRBV4-2 and TRBJ2-7; 12 bases are shared with TRBD2. The CDR3 sequence is 17 residues long. Germline CDR1 is LGHNA and CDR2 is YNFKEQ. V was pared by 0 bases and J by 0 bases, with 3 bases of the junction left unmatched. CDR3 bases: TGTGCCAGCAGCCAAGAGACTAGCGGGAGTAGCTCCTACGAGCAGTACTTC. Its translation is CASSQETSGSSSYEQYF.

As concerns this clonotype: One end of the junction is discordant with germline, which a read error may explain. The CDR3 region has the DNA TGTGCCGGCAGTTTAGAGGGTGGGTCCTACGAGCAGTACTTC. Amino acid sequence: CAGSLEGGSYEQYF. V gene TRBV12-3 or TRBV12-4 combines with J gene TRBJ2-7, with D tentatively TRBD2 (5 bases). This CDR3 is 14 amino acids long.

This chain links TRBV5-1 with TRBJ1-1; the D is unclear. The CDR3 runs 14 residues. V was trimmed by 2 bases and J by 3 bases, leaving 11 bases between them. The germline V gene encodes CDR1 SGHRS and CDR2 YFSETQ. This CDR3 is CASSFVFRDTEAFF. CDR3 coding DNA: TGCGCCAGCAGCTTTGTGTTCCGGGACACTGAAGCTTTCTTT.

The V call is TRBV20-1, the J call TRBJ2-5; 8 bases agree with TRBD2. Germline V gene data show CDR1 as DFQATT and CDR2 as SNEGSKA (reference sequence). The CDR3 consists of 14 residues. V lost 1 base, J lost 9 bases, and 10 bases stayed unmatched. Here the CDR3 reads CSARAGLGAVAQYF. CDR3 bases: TGCAGTGCTAGAGCGGGACTAGGAGCCGTGGCCCAGTACTTC.

There are a few counts of this clonotype. V and J are TRBV5-5 and TRBJ2-1; 7 bases map to TRBD1. This CDR3 is built from 14 residues. Per germline, CDR1 SGHKS and CDR2 YYEKEE (reference sequence). Trimming took 4 bases from V and 2 from J; bases not matched to a gene: 3. The CDR3: CASSGGQPYNEQFF. CDR3 nucleotide sequence: TGTGCCAGCAGCGGGGGACAGCCCTACAATGAGCAGTTCTTC.

This clonotype has only a few counts. The V gene is TRBV29-1, the J gene TRBJ2-5, with TRBD2 matching 16 bases. The CDR3 is made up of 16 amino acids. Germline trimming cut 6 bases from V and 4 bases from J; bases unmatched to any gene: 8. Germline CDR1 and CDR2: SQVTM and ANQGSEA. In DNA, the CDR3 is TGCAGCGTGGCTGGGACTAGCGGGAGGGCCGTAGAGACCCAGTACTTC. As protein: CSVAGTSGRAVETQYF. Based on the CDR3 plus reference TRBV29-1 and TRBJ2-5, the full variable domain is SAVISQKPSRDICQRGTSLTIQCQVDSQVTMMFWYRQQPGQSLTLIATANQGSEATYESGFVIDKFPISRPNLTFSTLTVSNMSPEDSSIYLCSVAGTSGRAVETQYFGPGTRLLVL.

This clonotype was counted between two and nine times. The gene calls are TRBV20-1 and TRBJ2-3; 10 bases agree with TRBD2. CDR3 length: 16 amino acids. Germline CDR1 is DFQATT and CDR2 is SNEGSKA (reference sequence). V was pared by 0 bases and J by 3 bases, with 6 bases of the junction left unmatched. DNA of the CDR3: TGCAGTGCTAGAGATCGGCTAGCGGGGGAAACAGATACGCAGTATTTT. Protein: CSARDRLAGETDTQYF.

This clonotype was seen once. The CDR3: CSVGTSGSSNEQYF. DNA for the CDR3: TGCAGTGTCGGGACTAGCGGGAGTAGTAACGAGCAGTACTTC. V is TRBV20-1 and J is TRBJ2-7, with 14 bases that match TRBD2. Germline CDR1 DFQATT, CDR2 SNEGSKA (reference sequence). Losses at the gene ends were 7 bases for V and 5 bases for J; bases not matched to a gene: 7. The CDR3 extends over 14 amino acids.

The chain employs TRBV7-8 and TRBJ2-1; 10 bases line up with TRBD2. Trimming took 2 bases from V and 7 from J; bases not matched to a gene: 8. Germline CDR1 reads SGHVS; CDR2 reads FQNEAQ. The CDR3 has 16 residues. CDR3 in DNA: TGTGCCAGCAGCTTAAGTCCTAGCGGGAGTAGGAATGAGCAGTTCTTC. This gives the protein CASSLSPSGSRNEQFF.